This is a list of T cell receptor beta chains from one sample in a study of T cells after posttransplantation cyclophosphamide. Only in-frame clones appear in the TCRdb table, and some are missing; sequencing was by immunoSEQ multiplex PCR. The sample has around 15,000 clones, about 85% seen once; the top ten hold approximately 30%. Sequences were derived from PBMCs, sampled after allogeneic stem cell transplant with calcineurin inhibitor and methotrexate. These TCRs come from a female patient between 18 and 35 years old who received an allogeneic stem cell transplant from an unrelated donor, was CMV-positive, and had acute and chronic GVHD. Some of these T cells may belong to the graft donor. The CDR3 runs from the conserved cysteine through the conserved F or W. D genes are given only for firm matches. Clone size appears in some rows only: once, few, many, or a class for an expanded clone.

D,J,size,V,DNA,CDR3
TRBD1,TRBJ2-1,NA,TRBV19,TGTGCCAGTGGAGGCCCCGGGACAGGGACTGACAATGAGCAGTTCTTC,CASGGPGTGTDNEQFF
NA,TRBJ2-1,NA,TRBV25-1,TGTGCCAGCAGTCCCCTGAGCGGAAGCTCCTACAATGAGCAGTTCTTC,CASSPLSGSSYNEQFF
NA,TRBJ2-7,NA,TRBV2,TGTGCCAGCAGTGAAGGGCAGAACTACGAGCAGCACTTC,CASSEGQNYEQHF
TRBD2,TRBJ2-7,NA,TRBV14,TGTGCCAGCAGCCCTACTAGCGTCTACCCCTACGAGCAGTACTTC,CASSPTSVYPYEQYF
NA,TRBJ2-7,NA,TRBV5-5,TGTGCCAGCAGCCGCTCCTACGAGCAGTACTTC,CASSRSYEQYF
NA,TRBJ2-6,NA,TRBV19,TGTGCCAGTAACCCACAGGACTCTGGGGCCAACGTCCTGACTTTC,CASNPQDSGANVLTF
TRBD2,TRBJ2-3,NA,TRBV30,TGTGCCTGGGCGGGAGGGCCACGGGATACGCAGTATTTT,CAWAGGPRDTQYF
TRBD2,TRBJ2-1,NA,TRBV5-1,TGCGCCAGCAGCTTTGAAGCGGGACCCTACAATGAGCAGTTCTTC,CASSFEAGPYNEQFF
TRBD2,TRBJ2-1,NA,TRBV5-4,TGTGCCAGCAGCTTGGTTGCGGGAGGGGTTGCTGAGCAGTTCTTC,CASSLVAGGVAEQFF
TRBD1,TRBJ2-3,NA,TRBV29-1,TGCAGCGCTGTAGTCGGTGTAGGGACAGGGGGCTCAGATACGCAGTATTTT,CSAVVGVGTGGSDTQYF
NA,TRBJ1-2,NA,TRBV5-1,TGCGCCAGCAGCATAGGACAAATCTATGGCTACACCTTC,CASSIGQIYGYTF
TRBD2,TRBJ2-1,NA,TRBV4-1,TGCGCCAGCAGCCAAGCGGGAGGACCCTACAATGAGCAGTTCTTC,CASSQAGGPYNEQFF
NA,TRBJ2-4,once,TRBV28,TGTGCCATCTCACAGGGCGGGAGTGTCAAAAACATTCAGTACTTC,CAISQGGSVKNIQYF
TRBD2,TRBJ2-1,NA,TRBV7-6,TGTGCCAGCAGCTTAGGACTAGCGGGAGAAGAGCAGTTCTTC,CASSLGLAGEEQFF
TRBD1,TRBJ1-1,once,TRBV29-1,TGCAGCGCCACACAGGGGCTCACAACTATGAACACTGAAGCTTTCTTT,CSATQGLTTMNTEAFF
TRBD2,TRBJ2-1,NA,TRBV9,TGTGCCAGCAGCGTTCTAGCGGGAGTCGCGTACAATGAGCAGTTCTTC,CASSVLAGVAYNEQFF
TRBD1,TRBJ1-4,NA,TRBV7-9,TGTGCCAGCAGCCAAGGACAGGGGGAGTTAGAAAAACTGTTTTTT,CASSQGQGELEKLFF
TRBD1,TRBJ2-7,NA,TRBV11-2,TGTGCCAGCAGCTGGGGACCGGGACAGGGCTTTTACGAGCAGTACTTC,CASSWGPGQGFYEQYF
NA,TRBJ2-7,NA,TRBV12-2,TGTGCAAGTCGCTCGGGACTAGCGGGAGGGCCGGGAGGAGAGCAGTACTTC,CASRSGLAGGPGGEQYF
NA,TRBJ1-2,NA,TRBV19,TGTGCCAGTAGTATAACCGGGAGTCATGGCTACACCTTC,CASSITGSHGYTF
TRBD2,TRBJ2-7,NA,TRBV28,TGTGCCAGCAGTTTATTGGGACTAGCTGTCTACGAGCAGTACTTC,CASSLLGLAVYEQYF
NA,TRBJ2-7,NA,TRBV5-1,TGCGCCAGCAGCTTGGGCAGGGGCAACTACGAGCAGTACTTC,CASSLGRGNYEQYF
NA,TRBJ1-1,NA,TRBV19,TGTGCCAGTGGGCAGGGTAGTCTTACTGAAGCTTTCTTT,CASGQGSLTEAFF
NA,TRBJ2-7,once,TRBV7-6,TGTGCCAGCAGCCGGAGCGGACCACGGGACGAGCAGTACTTC,CASSRSGPRDEQYF
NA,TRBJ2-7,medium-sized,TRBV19,TGTGCCAGTAGCCGAGGGATGAGGACCTACGAGCAGTACTTC,CASSRGMRTYEQYF
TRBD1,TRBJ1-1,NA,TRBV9,TGTGCCAGCAGCGTAGCTATGGCAGGGGGCATCGCTGAAGCTTTCTTT,CASSVAMAGGIAEAFF
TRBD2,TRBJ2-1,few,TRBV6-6,TGTGCCAGCAGTCCCATAGCGGGCGGCAATGAGCAGTTCTTC,CASSPIAGGNEQFF
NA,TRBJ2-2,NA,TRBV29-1,TGCAGCTTGAGGGTGGGGGGGCGGAACACCGGGGAGCTGTTTTTT,CSLRVGGRNTGELFF
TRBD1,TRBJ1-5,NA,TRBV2,TGTGCCAGCAGTCGTATAGGGGGCACTCAGCCCCAGCATTTT,CASSRIGGTQPQHF
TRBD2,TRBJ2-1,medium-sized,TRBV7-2,TGTGCCAGCAGCTTAGCGGCGGGAGCTAATGAGCAGTTCTTC,CASSLAAGANEQFF
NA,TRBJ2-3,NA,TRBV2,TGTGCCAGCAGCCCCTTCAGTTCCTCCACAGATACGCAGTATTTT,CASSPFSSSTDTQYF